The rows below give T cell receptor beta chains drawn from one sample of a study of blood T cells in healthy people across ages. Via MiXCR, TCRdb re-called the 5' RACE reads, giving one row per CDR3 protein. The sample includes 730,000 or so distinct CDR3 sequences, around 46% of them seen just once. The sample was blood. Receptors were obtained from a woman aged 55-70 years in good health. The CDR3 runs from the conserved cysteine through the conserved F or W. D genes are given only for firm matches. Clone size, where shown, is once, few, many, or a class for clones that have expanded.

>TRBV7-2|NA|TRBJ2-1|TRBD2
CASSLASGGGQFF
TGTGCCAGCAGCTTAGCTAGCGGGGGAGGCCAGTTCTTC
>TRBV20-1|many|TRBJ2-1|TRBD2
CSASTPGLATNEQFF
TGCAGTGCTAGCACCCCGGGACTAGCGACCAATGAGCAGTTCTTC
>TRBV7-3|few|TRBJ1-6|TRBD1
CASSLRTGKNNSPLHF
TGTGCCAGCAGCTTGAGGACAGGAAAAAATAATTCACCCCTCCACTTT
>TRBV3-1|few|TRBJ1-5|TRBD1
CASSPSDRGQGQPQHF
TGTGCCAGCAGCCCATCGGACAGGGGGCAGGGTCAGCCCCAGCATTTT
>TRBV28|few|TRBJ2-1|NA
CASSPQPVRSNEQFF
TGTGCCAGCAGTCCGCAACCGGTTCGATCCAATGAGCAGTTCTTC
>TRBV20-1|few|TRBJ2-5|NA
CSARAGLTGAGETQYF
TGCAGTGCTAGAGCGGGGTTAACAGGAGCCGGAGAGACCCAGTACTTC
>TRBV4-3|NA|TRBJ2-7|TRBD1
CASSQGGTGARYEQYF
TGCGCCAGCAGCCAAGGCGGGACAGGGGCTCGGTACGAGCAGTACTTC
>TRBV7-9|NA|TRBJ2-1|NA
CASSRNSYNEQFF
TGTGCCAGCAGCCGTAACAGTTACAATGAGCAGTTCTTC
>TRBV7-2|few|TRBJ2-7|TRBD1
CASSWRQGNEQYF
TGTGCCAGCAGCTGGAGACAGGGCAACGAGCAGTACTTC
>TRBV3-1|few|TRBJ2-1|TRBD2
CASSHLGLADYNEQFF
TGTGCCAGCAGCCATCTAGGACTAGCGGATTACAATGAGCAGTTCTTC
>TRBV21-1|NA|TRBJ2-7|NA
CASSRPPLRSTSGSRDEQYF
TGTGCCAGCAGCAGACCCCCTCTAAGATCCACTAGCGGGAGCCGGGACGAGCAGTACTTC
>TRBV12-3/TRBV12-4|NA|TRBJ2-7|NA
CASSPMGRNEQYF
TGTGCCAGCAGTCCCATGGGACGTAACGAGCAGTACTTC
>TRBV29-1|many|TRBJ2-3|NA
CSVGGSDTQYF
TGCAGCGTTGGAGGTTCAGATACGCAGTATTTT
>TRBV30|NA|TRBJ2-3|TRBD1
CAGFPGQGTDTQYF
TGTGCCGGGTTCCCGGGACAGGGCACAGATACGCAGTATTTT
>TRBV6-5|NA|TRBJ2-3|NA
CAAWGGTDTQYF
TGTGCCGCCTGGGGGGGCACAGATACGCAGTATTTT
>TRBV9|few|TRBJ2-7|NA
CASSVDDGGAEQYF
TGTGCCAGCAGCGTAGACGATGGTGGCGCCGAGCAGTACTTC
>TRBV29-1|many|TRBJ2-3|TRBD1
CSVDRDRDTQYF
TGCAGCGTCGACAGGGATCGGGATACGCAGTATTTT
>TRBV6-2/TRBV6-3|few|TRBJ2-2|NA
CASSYGSDSNTGELFF
TGTGCCAGCAGTTACGGGTCTGACTCCAACACCGGGGAGCTGTTTTTT
>TRBV4-2|NA|TRBJ2-2|NA
CASSPAPDDTGELFF
TGTGCCAGCAGCCCCGCTCCGGACGACACCGGGGAGCTGTTTTTT
>TRBV6-5|NA|TRBJ2-7|TRBD1
CASSYPPGQGARSYEQYF
TGTGCCAGCAGTTACCCTCCGGGACAGGGGGCGCGGTCTTACGAGCAGTACTTC
>TRBV5-1|many|TRBJ1-2|NA
CASSLEREYTF
TGCGCCAGCAGCTTGGAGAGGGAGTACACCTTC
>TRBV15|NA|TRBJ1-1|NA
CATSRVPTARRHTEAFF
TGTGCCACCAGCAGAGTCCCCACAGCCCGGCGGCACACTGAAGCTTTCTTT
>TRBV20-1|NA|TRBJ1-2|TRBD1
CSAREGQGGIGYTF
TGCAGTGCTAGAGAGGGACAGGGCGGTATTGGCTACACCTTC
>TRBV7-2|NA|TRBJ2-3|TRBD2
CASRDGLARSDTQYF
TGTGCCAGCAGGGACGGACTAGCGCGGTCAGATACGCAGTATTTT